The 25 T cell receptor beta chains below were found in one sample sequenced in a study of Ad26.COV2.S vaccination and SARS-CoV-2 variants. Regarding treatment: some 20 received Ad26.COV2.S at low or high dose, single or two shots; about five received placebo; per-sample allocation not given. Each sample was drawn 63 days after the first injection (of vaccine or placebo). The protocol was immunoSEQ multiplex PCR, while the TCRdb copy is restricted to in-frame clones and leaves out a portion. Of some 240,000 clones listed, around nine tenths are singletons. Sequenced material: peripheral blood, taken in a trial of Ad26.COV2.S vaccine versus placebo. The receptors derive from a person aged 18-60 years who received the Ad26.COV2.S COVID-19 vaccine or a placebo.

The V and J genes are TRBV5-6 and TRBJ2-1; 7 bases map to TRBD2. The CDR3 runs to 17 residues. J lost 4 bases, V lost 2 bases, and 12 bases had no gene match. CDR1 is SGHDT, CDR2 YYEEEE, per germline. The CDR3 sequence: CASSFLNTGLPYNEQFF. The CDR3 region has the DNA TGTGCCAGCAGCTTCCTTAATACGGGACTACCGTACAATGAGCAGTTCTTC.

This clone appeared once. Here the CDR3 reads CASSFRQYNEQFF. The CDR3 bases are TGTGCCAGCAGCTTCCGGCAGTACAATGAGCAGTTCTTC. The chain couples TRBV11-3 to TRBJ2-1; no reliable D call. The germline V gene has CDR1 SGHNT and CDR2 YENEEA. The V and J ends lost 3 bases and 4 bases respectively, with 7 bases between them. This CDR3 is 13 amino acids long.

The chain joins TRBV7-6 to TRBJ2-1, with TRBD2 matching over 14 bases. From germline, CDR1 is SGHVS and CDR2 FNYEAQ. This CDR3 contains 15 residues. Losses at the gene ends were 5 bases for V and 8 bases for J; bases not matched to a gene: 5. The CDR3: CASSLGTSGGYEQFF. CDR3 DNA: TGTGCCAGCAGCCTGGGGACTAGCGGGGGATATGAGCAGTTCTTC. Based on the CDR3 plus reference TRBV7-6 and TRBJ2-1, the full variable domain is GAGVSQSPRYKVTKRGQDVALRCDPISGHVSLYWYRQALGQGPEFLTYFNYEAQQDKSGLPNDRFSAERPEGSISTLTIQRTEQRDSAMYRCASSLGTSGGYEQFFGPGTRLTVL.

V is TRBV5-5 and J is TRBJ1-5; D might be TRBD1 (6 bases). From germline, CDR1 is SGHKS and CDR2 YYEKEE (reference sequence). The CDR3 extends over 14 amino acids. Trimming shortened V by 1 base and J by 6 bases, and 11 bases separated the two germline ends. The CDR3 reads CASSLSGAGQPQHF. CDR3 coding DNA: TGTGCCAGCAGCTTGTCGGGGGCCGGTCAGCCCCAGCATTTT. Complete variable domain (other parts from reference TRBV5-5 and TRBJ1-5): DAGVTQSPTHLIKTRGQQVTLRCSPISGHKSVSWYQQVLGQGPQFIFQYYEKEERGRGNFPDRFSARQFPNYSSELNVNALLLGDSALYLCASSLSGAGQPQHFGDGTRLSIL.

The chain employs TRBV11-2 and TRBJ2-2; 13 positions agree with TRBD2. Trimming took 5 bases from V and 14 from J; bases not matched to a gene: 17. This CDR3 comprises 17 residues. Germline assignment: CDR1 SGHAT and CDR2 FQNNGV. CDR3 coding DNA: TGTGCCAGCAGCCTATCAACCAGGACTAGCGGGAGATATAATCTGTTTTTT. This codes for CASSLSTRTSGRYNLFF.

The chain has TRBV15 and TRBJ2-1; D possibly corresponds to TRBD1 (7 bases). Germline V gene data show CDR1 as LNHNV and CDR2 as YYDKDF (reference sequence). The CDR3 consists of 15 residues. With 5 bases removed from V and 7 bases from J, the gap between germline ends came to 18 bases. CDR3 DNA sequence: TGTGCCACCAGCTCCCAAAGGCCAGGGGGGAATGAGCAGTTCTTC. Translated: CATSSQRPGGNEQFF.

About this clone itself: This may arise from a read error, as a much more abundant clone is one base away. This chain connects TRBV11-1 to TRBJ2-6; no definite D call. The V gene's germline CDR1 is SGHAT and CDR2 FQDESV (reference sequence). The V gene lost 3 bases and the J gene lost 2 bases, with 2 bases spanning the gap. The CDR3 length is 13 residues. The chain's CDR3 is CASSFPGANVLTF. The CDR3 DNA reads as TGTGCCAGCAGCTTCCCTGGGGCCAACGTCCTGACTTTC.

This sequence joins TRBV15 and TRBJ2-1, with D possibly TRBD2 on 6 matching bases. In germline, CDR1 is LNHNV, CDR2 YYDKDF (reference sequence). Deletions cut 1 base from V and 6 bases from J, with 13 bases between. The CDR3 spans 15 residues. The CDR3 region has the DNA TGTGCCACCAGCAGAGCCACGGGAGTGGCCAATGAGCAGTTCTTC. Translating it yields CATSRATGVANEQFF.

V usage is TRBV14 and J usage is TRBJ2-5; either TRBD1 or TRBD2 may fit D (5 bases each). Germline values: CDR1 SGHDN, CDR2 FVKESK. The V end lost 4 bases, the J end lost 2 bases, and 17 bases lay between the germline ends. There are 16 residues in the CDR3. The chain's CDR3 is CASSLGTGEPQETQYF. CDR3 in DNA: TGTGCCAGCAGCCTGGGGACGGGTGAACCTCAAGAGACCCAGTACTTC.

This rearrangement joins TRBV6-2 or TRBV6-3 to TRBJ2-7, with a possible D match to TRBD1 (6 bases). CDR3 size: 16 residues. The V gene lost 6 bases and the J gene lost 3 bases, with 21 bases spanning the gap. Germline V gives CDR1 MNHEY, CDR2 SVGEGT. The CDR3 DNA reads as TGTGCCAGCAGCCCTACTAGAACAGGGTCGGGCTACGAGCAGTACGTC. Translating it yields CASSPTRTGSGYEQYV.

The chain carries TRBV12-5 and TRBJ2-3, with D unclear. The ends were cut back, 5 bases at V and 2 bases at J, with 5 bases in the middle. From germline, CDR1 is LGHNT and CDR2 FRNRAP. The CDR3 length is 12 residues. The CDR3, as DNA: TGTGCTAGTGGTCCTCACACAGATACGCAGTATTTT. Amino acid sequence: CASGPHTDTQYF.

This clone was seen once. As DNA, the CDR3 is TGTGCCAGCAGCTTAGCGGGTACTAGCGGGGGCCGAGAGACCCAGTACTTC. Translated, it gives CASSLAGTSGGRETQYF. V usage is TRBV7-2 and J usage is TRBJ2-5, with 11 bases lining up with TRBD2. J was trimmed by 4 bases and V by 0 bases; bases with no gene match: 7. Per germline, CDR1 SGHTA and CDR2 FQGNSA. The CDR3 has 17 residues.

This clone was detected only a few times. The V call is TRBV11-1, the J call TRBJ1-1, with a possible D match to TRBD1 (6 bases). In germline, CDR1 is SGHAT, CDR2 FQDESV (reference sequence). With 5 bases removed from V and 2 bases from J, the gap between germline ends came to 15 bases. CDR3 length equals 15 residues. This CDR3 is CASSRIRDINTEAFF. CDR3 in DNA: TGTGCCAGCAGCCGTATCAGGGACATTAACACTGAAGCTTTCTTT.

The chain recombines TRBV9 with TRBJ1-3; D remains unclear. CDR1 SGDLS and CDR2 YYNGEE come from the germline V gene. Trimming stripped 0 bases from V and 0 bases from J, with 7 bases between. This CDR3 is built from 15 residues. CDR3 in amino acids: CASSVVGSSGNTIYF. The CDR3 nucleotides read TGTGCCAGCAGCGTAGTGGGGAGCTCTGGAAACACCATATATTTT.

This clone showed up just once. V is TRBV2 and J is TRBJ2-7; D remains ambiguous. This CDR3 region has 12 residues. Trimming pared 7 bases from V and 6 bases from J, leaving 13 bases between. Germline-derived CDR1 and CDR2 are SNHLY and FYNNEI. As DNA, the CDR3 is TGTGCCAGCACCGGTCCCATGTCCGAGCAGTACTTC. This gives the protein CASTGPMSEQYF.

CDR3 nucleotides: TGTGCCAGCAGCCACCTACAGGACGAGCAGTACGTC. Protein: CASSHLQDEQYV. The rearrangement uses TRBV3-1 (or the pseudogene TRBV3-2) and TRBJ2-7, with D possibly being TRBD1 (5 bases). The V gene's germline CDR1 is LGHDT and CDR2 YNNKEL (reference sequence). Trimming took off 3 bases at V and 5 bases at J, with 8 bases between the two ends. CDR3 length: 12 amino acids.

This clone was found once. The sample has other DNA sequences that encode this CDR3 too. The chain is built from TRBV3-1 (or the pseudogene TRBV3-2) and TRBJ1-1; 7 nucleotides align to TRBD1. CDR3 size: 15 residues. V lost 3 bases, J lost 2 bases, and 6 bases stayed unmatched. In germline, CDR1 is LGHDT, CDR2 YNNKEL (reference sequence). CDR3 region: CASSHTGTANTEAFF. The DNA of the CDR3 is TGTGCCAGCAGCCACACCGGGACAGCAAACACTGAAGCTTTCTTT.

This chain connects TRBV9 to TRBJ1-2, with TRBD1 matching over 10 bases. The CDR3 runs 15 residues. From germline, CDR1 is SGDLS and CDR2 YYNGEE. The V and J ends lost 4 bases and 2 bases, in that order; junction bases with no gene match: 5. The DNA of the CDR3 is TGTGCCAGCAGCCCGAGGACAGGGGGAAACTATGGCTACACCTTC. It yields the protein CASSPRTGGNYGYTF.

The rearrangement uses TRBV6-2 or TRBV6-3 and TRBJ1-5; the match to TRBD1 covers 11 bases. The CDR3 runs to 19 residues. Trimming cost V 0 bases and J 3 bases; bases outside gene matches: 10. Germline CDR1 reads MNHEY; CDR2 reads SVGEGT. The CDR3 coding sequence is TGTGCCAGCAGTTACTCTGGACAGGGGGCCTTGAGGTACAATCAGCCCCAGCATTTT. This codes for CASSYSGQGALRYNQPQHF.

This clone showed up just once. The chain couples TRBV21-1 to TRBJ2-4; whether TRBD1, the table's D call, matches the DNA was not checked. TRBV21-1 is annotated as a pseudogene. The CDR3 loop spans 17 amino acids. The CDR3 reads CASSRDRADVAKNIQYF. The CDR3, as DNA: TGTGCTAGCAGCAGAGACAGGGCGGATGTGGCCAAAAACATTCAGTACTTC.

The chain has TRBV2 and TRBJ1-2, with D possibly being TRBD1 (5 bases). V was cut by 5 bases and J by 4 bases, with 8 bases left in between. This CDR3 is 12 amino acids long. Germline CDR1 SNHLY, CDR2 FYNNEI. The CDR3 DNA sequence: TGTGCCAGCAGTCAGGGCGCCTATGGCTACACCTTC. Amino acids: CASSQGAYGYTF.

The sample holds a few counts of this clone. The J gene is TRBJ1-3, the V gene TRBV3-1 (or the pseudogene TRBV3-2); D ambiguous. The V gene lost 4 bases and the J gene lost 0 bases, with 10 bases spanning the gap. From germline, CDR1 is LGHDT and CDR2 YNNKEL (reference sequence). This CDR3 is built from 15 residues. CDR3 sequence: CASSPLGSSGNTIYF. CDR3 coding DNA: TGTGCCAGCAGCCCCCTGGGAAGCTCTGGAAACACCATATATTTT.

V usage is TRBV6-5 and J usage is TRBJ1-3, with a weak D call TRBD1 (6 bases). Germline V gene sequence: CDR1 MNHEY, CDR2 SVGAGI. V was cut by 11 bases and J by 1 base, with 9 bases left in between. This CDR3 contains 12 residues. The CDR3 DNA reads TGTGCCGGGAGGGGGTCTGGAAACACCATATATTTT. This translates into CAGRGSGNTIYF.

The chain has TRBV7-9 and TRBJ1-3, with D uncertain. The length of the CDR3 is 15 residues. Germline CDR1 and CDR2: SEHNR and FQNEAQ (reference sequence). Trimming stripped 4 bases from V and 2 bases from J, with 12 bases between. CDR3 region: CASSSIGGAGNTIYF. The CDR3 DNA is TGTGCCAGCAGCTCCATCGGAGGCGCTGGAAACACCATATATTTT.

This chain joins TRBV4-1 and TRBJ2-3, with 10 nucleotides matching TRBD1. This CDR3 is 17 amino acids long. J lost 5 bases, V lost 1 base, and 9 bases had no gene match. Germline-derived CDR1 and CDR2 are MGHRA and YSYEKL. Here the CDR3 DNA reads TGCGCCAGCAGCCAAGTCCAGACAGGGGGCTTGGTAGATACGCAGTATTTT. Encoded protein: CASSQVQTGGLVDTQYF.